The 5 T cell receptor beta chains reported below all come from one sample, sequenced in a study of beta chain features in type 1 diabetes. Reverse transcribing all isolated RNA meant expressed TCRB transcripts were sequenced. Method: immunoSEQ multiplex PCR; TCRdb's copy keeps in-frame clones and lacks some. Altogether over 650,000 clones are present, around 15% being singletons, with the ten largest covering 0.035% to 0.045%. Study conclusions and caveats: Shorter TCRB CDR3s, moderately but significantly so, marked every one of the four CD4+ subsets in Type 1 diabetes patients.

Antigens for these TCRs are unknown. The material sequenced was naive CD4+ T cells from blood. These receptors all come from a man between 18 and 35 years old with type 1 diabetes.

This clone has a handful of counts. V gene TRBV7-9 combines with J gene TRBJ1-2; D is undetermined. The CDR3 spans 15 residues. The V gene's germline CDR1 is SEHNR and CDR2 FQNEAQ (reference sequence). V lost 4 bases and J 6 bases, leaving 18 bases between the germline ends. This CDR3 is CASSSFRTQTDGYTF. In DNA form, the CDR3 reads TGTGCCAGCAGCTCCTTTCGCACCCAGACTGATGGCTACACCTTC.

This clone appeared a few times. The chain carries TRBV7-3 and TRBJ2-3, with 10 bases lining up with TRBD1. CDR3 size: 16 residues. The ends lost 4 bases at V and 3 bases at J; junction bases unmatched: 7. Germline CDR1 reads SGHTA; CDR2 reads FQGTGA. CDR3 coding DNA: TGTGCCAGCAGCTCCCCGACAGGGGGCAATACAGATACGCAGTATTTT. It encodes CASSSPTGGNTDTQYF.

This clone was counted between two and nine times. The rearrangement links TRBV19 to TRBJ1-2, with D unclear. CDR1 LNHDA and CDR2 SQIVND come from the germline V gene (reference sequence). The germline V and J ends were trimmed by 4 bases and 6 bases, with 12 bases remaining between them. This CDR3 has 13 residues. The CDR3 nucleotides are TGTGCCAGTAGTAATCCAAGTTGGGATGGCTACACCTTC. Protein product: CASSNPSWDGYTF. The full variable domain, with the rest looked up from reference TRBV19 and TRBJ1-2, is DGGITQSPKYLFRKEGQNVTLSCEQNLNHDAMYWYRQDPGQGLRLIYYSQIVNDFQKGDIAEGYSVSREKKESFPLTVTSAQKNPTAFYLCASSNPSWDGYTFGSGTRLTVV.

This clone was counted only a few times. The rearrangement links TRBV7-6 to TRBJ2-3; D not resolved. V was cut by 1 base and J by 4 bases, with 6 bases left in between. The CDR3 is made up of 13 amino acids. The germline gives CDR1 SGHVS, CDR2 FNYEAQ. This CDR3 is CASSLGDPDTQYF. CDR3 coding DNA: TGTGCCAGCAGCTTAGGCGACCCAGATACGCAGTATTTT.

The chain couples TRBV19 to TRBJ1-4, with D possibly being TRBD1 (6 bases). The CDR3 sequence is 16 residues long. Germline assignment: CDR1 LNHDA and CDR2 SQIVND (reference sequence). V shed 4 bases and J shed 3 bases, with 15 bases lying between them. The CDR3 loop is CASSKAGDWANEKLFF. In DNA, the CDR3 is TGTGCCAGTAGTAAAGCAGGGGACTGGGCTAATGAAAAACTGTTTTTT.